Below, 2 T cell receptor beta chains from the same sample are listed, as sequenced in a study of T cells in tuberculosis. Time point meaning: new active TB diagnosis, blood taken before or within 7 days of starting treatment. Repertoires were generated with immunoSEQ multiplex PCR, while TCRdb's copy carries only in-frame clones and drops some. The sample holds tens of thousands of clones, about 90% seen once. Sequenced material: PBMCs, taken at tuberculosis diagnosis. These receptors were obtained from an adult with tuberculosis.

CDR3 sequence (DNA): TGTGCCAGCAGTCCAAACCCGACAGGGAACACTGAAGCTTTCTTT. It codes for CASSPNPTGNTEAFF. The chain employs TRBV28 and TRBJ1-1; D perhaps matches TRBD1 (6 bases). Per the germline V gene, CDR1 is MDHEN and CDR2 is SYDVKM. This CDR3 contains 15 residues. V dropped 5 bases and J dropped 1 base, with 14 bases sitting between them.

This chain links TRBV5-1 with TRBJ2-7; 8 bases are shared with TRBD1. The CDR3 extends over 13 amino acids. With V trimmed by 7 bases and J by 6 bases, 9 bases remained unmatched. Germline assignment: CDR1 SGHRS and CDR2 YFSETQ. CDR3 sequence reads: CASATGGKGEQYF. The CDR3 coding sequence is TGCGCCAGCGCCACAGGGGGTAAGGGCGAGCAGTACTTC.